What follows are 3 T cell receptor beta chains derived from one specimen sequenced in a study of prognosis after radiotherapy for stage I lung cancer. Genomic DNA served as the source from which two-round multiplex PCR generated TCR beta CDR3 amplicons. Gene-specific primers for each TRBV and TRBJ gene drove first-round PCR. TCRdb used MiXCR to reprocess the multiplex PCR reads, holding one entry per CDR3 protein. The sample holds 10,000 to 15,000 distinct CDR3 sequences, about 56% seen once. Material: PBMCs, obtained before or after stereotactic body radiation therapy (not recorded which). The source of these receptors is a donor over 45 with non-small cell lung cancer.

V and J are TRBV6-1 and TRBJ2-7; 7 nucleotides agree with TRBD1. After removal of 6 bases from V and 6 bases from J, the junction contained 8 bases not matched to a gene. The length of the CDR3 is 13 residues. From germline, CDR1 is MNHNS and CDR2 SASEGT. In DNA form, the CDR3 reads TGTGCCAGCAGAAACAGGGGATCGGGCGAGCAGTACTTC. This sequence encodes CASRNRGSGEQYF.

This clonotype was picked up one time. The rearrangement joins TRBV11-3 to TRBJ2-7; weak D call: TRBD1 (6 bases). The CDR3 runs 14 residues. Germline V lookup: CDR1 SGHNT, CDR2 YENEEA. V was shortened by 2 bases and J by 7 bases, with 15 bases between the two germline ends. The CDR3 nucleotides read TGTGCCAGCAGCTTATTCCAGGGGTCAGGGGAGCAGTACTTC. This codes for CASSLFQGSGEQYF.

A remark on this clonotype: This may be a read error, as it is one base from a much larger clone. This chain joins TRBV6-4 and TRBJ2-5, with 14 bases lining up with TRBD2. CDR3 length equals 18 residues. Germline V gene lookup returns CDR1 MRHNA and CDR2 SNTAGT. CDR3 region: CASSLGTSGRGCQEAQYF. In DNA, the CDR3 is TGTGCCAGCAGTCTGGGGACTAGCGGGAGAGGATGCCAAGAGGCCCAGTACTTC.